A selection of T cell receptor beta chains follows, all from one sample in a study of Ad26.COV2.S vaccination and SARS-CoV-2 variants. Some clones are missing from TCRdb's copy, which holds only in-frame ones; the method was immunoSEQ multiplex PCR. The sample records a few hundred thousand clones, 83% being singletons. The sequencing used peripheral blood, collected in a trial of Ad26.COV2.S vaccine versus placebo. Receptors were obtained from a person aged 18 to 65 who received the Ad26.COV2.S COVID-19 vaccine or a placebo. The CDR3 runs from the conserved cysteine through the conserved F or W. A D gene is named only where the DNA matches it firmly. Not every row has a clone size; where given, it reads once, few, many or a size class.

clone_size	d_call	v_call	j_call	cdr3_nt	cdr3_aa
-	-	TRBV7-3	TRBJ1-6	TGTGCCAGCAGGCTTTCAGGAGGGGGGAATTCACCCCTCCACTTT	CASRLSGGGNSPLHF
-	-	TRBV2	TRBJ1-5	TGTGCCAGCAGTGCCGTTTCAGGCAATCAGCCCCAGCATTTT	CASSAVSGNQPQHF
many	TRBD2	TRBV25-1	TRBJ2-1	TGTGCCAGCAGTGAGACTAGCAGGTATGAGCAGTTCTTC	CASSETSRYEQFF
-	TRBD1	TRBV7-2	TRBJ2-2	TGTGCCACAACAGGGGCGAACACCGGGGAGCTGTTTTTT	CATTGANTGELFF
-	TRBD2	TRBV28	TRBJ2-1	TGTGCCAGCAGTTTACCACCGTGGACTAGACAGAATGAGCAGTTCTTC	CASSLPPWTRQNEQFF
few	-	TRBV2	TRBJ2-4	TGTGCCAGCATTTCGGGGCAGAGAGTAGCCAAAAACATTCAGTACTTC	CASISGQRVAKNIQYF
-	-	TRBV3-1/TRBV3-2	TRBJ2-5	TGTGCCAGCAGCCAAGATACAGGGACCCAGTACTTC	CASSQDTGTQYF
-	-	TRBV19	TRBJ2-7	TGTGCCAGTAGTATACAGGGCAACGAGCAGTACTTC	CASSIQGNEQYF
-	-	TRBV11-2	TRBJ2-3	TGTGCCAGCAGCCCCTCCCAGGGGCGAGGAGATACGCAGTATTTT	CASSPSQGRGDTQYF
many	-	TRBV2	TRBJ1-1	TGTGCCAGCAAATTGGGGGCTAACGCTTTCTTT	CASKLGANAFF
-	TRBD2	TRBV11-2	TRBJ2-5	TGTGCCAGCAGCTTAAGACTAGCGGGAGTCGTGACCCAGTACTTC	CASSLRLAGVVTQYF
-	TRBD2	TRBV4-2	TRBJ2-7	TGTGCCAGCAGGGCCGGGACTAGCGGGGGGCGGTCCTACGAGCAGTACTTC	CASRAGTSGGRSYEQYF
-	-	TRBV18	TRBJ1-4	TGTGCCAGCTCACCATTCAGATCCGGTAATGAAAAACTGTTTTTT	CASSPFRSGNEKLFF
-	TRBD2	TRBV24-1	TRBJ2-1	TGTGCCACCAGTGATCATAGCGGGGGGGCGGGAAATGAGCAGTTCTTC	CATSDHSGGAGNEQFF
-	-	TRBV10-2	TRBJ1-2	TGCGCCAGCAGTGAGGGTCAATGGGGAGGCTACACCTTC	CASSEGQWGGYTF
-	-	TRBV5-1	TRBJ1-1	TGCGCCAGCACCGAGTATGGGGGGAACACTGAAGCTTTCTTT	CASTEYGGNTEAFF
-	-	TRBV5-1	TRBJ2-1	TGCGCCAGCAGCTTGGCCGTGGACAATGAGCAGTTCTTC	CASSLAVDNEQFF
-	-	TRBV5-4	TRBJ2-4	TGTGCCAGCAGTTTTACAGGGAACAAAAACATTCAGTACTTC	CASSFTGNKNIQYF
-	TRBD1	TRBV11-3	TRBJ2-7	TGTGCCAGCAGCTTAGCCTCGACAGGGCTCTACGAGCAGTACTTC	CASSLASTGLYEQYF
-	-	TRBV7-9	TRBJ1-2	TGTGCCAGCAGCTTACCGGTCATATATGGCTACACCTTC	CASSLPVIYGYTF
-	TRBD1	TRBV7-9	TRBJ1-2	TGTGCCAGCAGCTTAGCGGTCAGGGGGCGCGGCTACACCTTC	CASSLAVRGRGYTF
-	-	TRBV21-1	TRBJ1-2	TGTGCCACCCCGGGGGAGGGACAGTATGGCTACACCTTC	CATPGEGQYGYTF
once	-	TRBV19	TRBJ1-2	TGTGCCACAAGATTATCAGGGGTAAATCCCGATGGCTACACCTTC	CATRLSGVNPDGYTF
-	TRBD1	TRBV27	TRBJ1-1	TGTGCCAGCAGTTTATCCGGGACAGGGGGTAGCTTGTTGTTGGCTTTCTTT	CASSLSGTGGSLLLAFF
few	-	TRBV6-5	TRBJ1-1	TGTGCCAGCAGTTACCGGGTCGGAACCACTGAAGCTTTCTTT	CASSYRVGTTEAFF
-	-	TRBV19	TRBJ1-5	TGTGCCAGTCTAGAGCGTACCGGCGGTCAGCCCCAGCATTTT	CASLERTGGQPQHF
-	-	TRBV7-6	TRBJ2-2	TGTGCCAGCAGCTTTGGGGCTGGGGAGCTGTTTTTT	CASSFGAGELFF
-	TRBD2	TRBV4-2	TRBJ2-5	TGTGCCAGCAGCCAAGAAGGGGCTAGCGGCGACACCCAGTACTTC	CASSQEGASGDTQYF
-	TRBD2	TRBV5-1	TRBJ2-2	TGCGCCAGCAGCGTACTAGCGGACAACACCGGGGAGCTGTTTTTT	CASSVLADNTGELFF
-	-	TRBV5-1	TRBJ1-2	TGCGCCAGCAGCTTGGGCACAGGGATGGGCTACACCTTC	CASSLGTGMGYTF
-	-	TRBV7-9	TRBJ2-7	TGTGCCAGCAGCTTACTGCCGGGTGGCTCCTACGAGCAGTACTTC	CASSLLPGGSYEQYF
-	TRBD2	TRBV18	TRBJ2-3	TGTGCCAGCTCACAACCGGGACTAGCGGGAGCAGGTACGCAGTATTTT	CASSQPGLAGAGTQYF
-	-	TRBV19	TRBJ1-2	TGTGCCAGTAGTATAGCAGCAGGAGACAGGTGGTCCTATGGCTACACCTTC	CASSIAAGDRWSYGYTF
once	-	TRBV9	TRBJ2-6	TGTGCCAGCAGCGTCCCGGGTTCCGGGGCCAACGTCCTGACTTTC	CASSVPGSGANVLTF
-	-	TRBV9	TRBJ2-7	TGTGCCAGCAGCGTGGGGGGTCCGGGCACTCAGTACTTC	CASSVGGPGTQYF